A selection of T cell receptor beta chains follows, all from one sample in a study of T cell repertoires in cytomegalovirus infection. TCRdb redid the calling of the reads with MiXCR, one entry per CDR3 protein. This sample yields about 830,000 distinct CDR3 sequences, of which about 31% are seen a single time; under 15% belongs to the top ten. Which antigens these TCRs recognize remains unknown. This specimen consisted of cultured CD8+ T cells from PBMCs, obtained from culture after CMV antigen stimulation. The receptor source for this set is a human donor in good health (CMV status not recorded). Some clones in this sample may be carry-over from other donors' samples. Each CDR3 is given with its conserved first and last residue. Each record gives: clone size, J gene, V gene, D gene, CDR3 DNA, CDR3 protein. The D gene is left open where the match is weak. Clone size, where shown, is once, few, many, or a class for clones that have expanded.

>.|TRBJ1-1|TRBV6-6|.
TGTGTCAGCAGTGAGAGGGACTTGAACACTGAAGCTTTCTTT
CVSSERDLNTEAFF
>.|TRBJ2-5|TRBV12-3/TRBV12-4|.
TGTGCCAGCACTATGACCCGCCAAGGGACCCAGTACTTC
CASTMTRQGTQYF
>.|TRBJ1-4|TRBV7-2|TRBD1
TGTGCCAGCAGCTTAGGTGAGGGACAGGATGAAAAACTGTTTTTT
CASSLGEGQDEKLFF
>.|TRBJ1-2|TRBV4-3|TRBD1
TGCGCCAGCAGCCAAGATGTCGGACAGGCGATTAACTATGGCTACACCTTC
CASSQDVGQAINYGYTF
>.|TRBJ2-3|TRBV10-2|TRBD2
TGCGCCAGCAGGCAGCTAGCGGGGGGAGATACGCAGTATTTT
CASRQLAGGDTQYF
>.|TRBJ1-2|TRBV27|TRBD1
TGTGCCAGCAGTTTCGGGACAGGGGGTTACTATGGCTACACCTTC
CASSFGTGGYYGYTF
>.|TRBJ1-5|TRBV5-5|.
TGTGCCAGCAGCTTGGTGGGGAGCACTCAGCCCCAGCATTTT
CASSLVGSTQPQHF
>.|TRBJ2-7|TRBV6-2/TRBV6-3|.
TGTGCCAGCAGTTACTCGAACAAAGACTACGAGCAGTACTTC
CASSYSNKDYEQYF
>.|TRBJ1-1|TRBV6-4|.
TGTGCCAACAGTGACACAGGGAACACTGAAGCTTTCTTT
CANSDTGNTEAFF
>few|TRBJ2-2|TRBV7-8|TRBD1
TGTGCCAGCAGCCAGGGGGCGGTCGCCGGGGAGCTGTTTTTT
CASSQGAVAGELFF
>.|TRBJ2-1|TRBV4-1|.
TGCGCCAGCAGCCCTCTGTTGACAGTAGACAATGAGCAGTTCTTC
CASSPLLTVDNEQFF
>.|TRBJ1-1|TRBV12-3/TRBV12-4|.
TGTGCCAGCAGCCCTTCCTCGGTAACTGCACCGAACACTGAAGCTTTCTTT
CASSPSSVTAPNTEAFF
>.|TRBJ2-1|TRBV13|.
TGTGCCAGCAGCCTTGGATCAGCCAATGAGCAGTTCTTC
CASSLGSANEQFF
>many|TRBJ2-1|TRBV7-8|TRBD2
TGTGCCAGCAGCCCCGCTAGCGGGGGATACAATGAGCAGTTCTTC
CASSPASGGYNEQFF
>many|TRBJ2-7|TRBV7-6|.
TGTGCCAGCAGCACGGGGTTCTGGGAGCAGTACTTC
CASSTGFWEQYF
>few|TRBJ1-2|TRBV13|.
TGTGCCAGCGTTCGGACGGAGATAAACTCGGAGAACTATGGCTACACCTTC
CASVRTEINSENYGYTF
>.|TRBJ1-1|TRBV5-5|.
TGTGCCAGCAGCTTATTTTGGGACACTGAAGCTTTCTTT
CASSLFWDTEAFF
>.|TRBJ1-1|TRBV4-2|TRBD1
TGTGCCAGCAGCCGATTCCGGGACAGGGGACGGGGCACTGAAGCTTTCTTT
CASSRFRDRGRGTEAFF
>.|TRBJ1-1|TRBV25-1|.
TGTGCCAGCAGTGATTTGGTGGTGTCTGAAGCTTTCTTT
CASSDLVVSEAFF
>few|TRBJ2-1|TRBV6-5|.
TGTGCCAGCGGGACCCAGGGCAATGAGCAGTTCTTC
CASGTQGNEQFF
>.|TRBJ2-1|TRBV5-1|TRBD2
TGCGCCAGCATACTAGCGGGGGCCACGTTCTTC
CASILAGATFF
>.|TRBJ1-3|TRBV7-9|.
TGTGCCAGCAGCTTAGGTCTCAGTGGGGGAACTGGAAACACCATATATTTT
CASSLGLSGGTGNTIYF
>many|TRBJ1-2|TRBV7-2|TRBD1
TGTGCCAGCAGCCCAGACCTGTCCCCGGGACAGGGGCATGGCTACACCTTC
CASSPDLSPGQGHGYTF
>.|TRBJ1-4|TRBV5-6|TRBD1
TGTGCCAGCAGCTTGAGACAGGGCATCGCAACTAATGAAAAACTGTTTTTT
CASSLRQGIATNEKLFF
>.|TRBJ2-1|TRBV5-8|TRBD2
TGTGCCAGCGATTACCGCGGGGGGGCTTCGATGAATGAGCAGTTCTTC
CASDYRGGASMNEQFF